This T cell receptor (beta chain) was found in a study of blood T cells in healthy people across ages. This clonotype was detected ten times or more. A second PCR of roughly 7 to 11 cycles used a sample-barcoded 5' primer and a J-beta primer mix. Every cDNA molecule bore a tag from a template-switch adaptor containing 12 random nucleotides. Via MiXCR, TCRdb re-called the 5' RACE reads, giving one row per CDR3 protein. Altogether hundreds of thousands of distinct CDR3 sequences are present, more than 25% being singletons, with the ten largest covering roughly a sixth. Trimming stripped 1 base from V and 0 bases from J, with 10 bases between. CDR1 is MGHRA, CDR2 YSYEKL, per germline. This CDR3 contains 16 residues.

Material for sequencing was blood. This TCR derives from a woman of 80 years or more in good health. The genes are TRBV4-1 and TRBJ2-1; D gene unclear. DNA for the CDR3: TGCGCCAGCAGCCAAGCTCGGCAGAGCTCCTACAATGAGCAGTTCTTC. Translating gives CASSQARQSSYNEQFF.